This T cell receptor (beta chain) was identified during a study of CXCR3 chemokines and chemotherapy response in bladder cancer. On this clonotype itself: The DNA is omitted, as the CDR3 cannot be located on it reliably, and the CDR3 follows TCRdb's listing.

TCRdb called the PCR reads again in MiXCR, with one record for every CDR3 protein. In the table there are roughly 2,000 distinct CDR3 sequences, 15% to 20% of which are singletons. Per germline, CDR1 MNHNS and CDR2 SASEGT. From its first to its last residue, the CDR3 has 22 amino acids. The chain carries TRBV6-1 and TRBJ2-2; TRBD1 was called by the table and not checked on the DNA. The sample was collected from a patient whose treatment included neoadjuvant chemotherapy. This clonotype was sampled from a human donor with bladder cancer that responded to neoadjuvant chemotherapy. The CDR3 loop reads CASSETTHYEQYFGPGTGELFF.